A selection of T cell receptor beta chains follows, all from one sample in a study of early T cells in non-severe SARS-CoV-2 infection. TCRdb used MiXCR to reprocess the 5' RACE reads, holding one entry per CDR3 protein. The repertoire holds 70,000 to 90,000 distinct CDR3 sequences, with under 15% as singletons. The sample was whole blood. The receptors come from an adult who was a healthcare worker with PCR-confirmed SARS-CoV-2 infection or an uninfected control (not recorded which). Both conserved end residues are part of each CDR3. A D gene is named only where the DNA matches it firmly. Expanded clones get a size class; other rows say once, few or many, or leave the size out.

>14|many|TRBV14|NA|TRBJ1-4
CASSQLGTNEKLFF
TGTGCCAGCAGCCAACTCGGAACTAATGAAAAACTGTTTTTT
>13|NA|TRBV28|NA|TRBJ2-1
CASRRESWNEQFF
TGTGCCAGCAGGAGGGAGTCTTGGAATGAGCAGTTCTTC
>21|many|TRBV28|TRBD2|TRBJ2-2
CASSSFQFTSGNYENTGELFF
TGTGCCAGCAGTTCCTTTCAATTTACTAGCGGGAATTATGAGAACACCGGGGAGCTGTTTTTT
>15|few|TRBV11-2|NA|TRBJ2-2
CASSFTGKRTGELFF
TGTGCCAGCAGCTTTACAGGAAAAAGGACCGGGGAGCTGTTTTTT
>14|NA|TRBV7-3|TRBD2|TRBJ2-1
CASSPQAGVHEQFF
TGTGCCAGCAGCCCACAAGCGGGAGTGCATGAGCAGTTCTTC
>14|few|TRBV9|NA|TRBJ2-1
CASSVAGLTDEQFF
TGTGCCAGCAGCGTAGCGGGACTTACGGATGAGCAGTTCTTC
>12|NA|TRBV10-3|NA|TRBJ2-5
CAVRSSGETQYF
TGTGCCGTCCGGTCGAGTGGGGAGACCCAGTACTTC
>15|NA|TRBV5-4|NA|TRBJ2-3
CASSLGTPGTDTQYF
TGTGCCAGCAGCTTGGGGACTCCCGGGACAGATACGCAGTATTTT
>15|few|TRBV12-2|NA|TRBJ1-2
CASRLSTSCNYGYTF
TGTGCAAGTCGCTTAAGTACCAGCTGTAACTATGGCTACACCTTC
>15|NA|TRBV28|NA|TRBJ2-2
CASNGDISTPGELFF
TGTGCCAGCAATGGGGACATCTCTACGCCCGGGGAGCTGTTTTTT
>16|few|TRBV6-1|TRBD2|TRBJ2-7
CASSEYGGRAVDEQYF
TGTGCCAGCAGTGAATACGGCGGGAGGGCCGTTGACGAGCAGTACTTC
>16|NA|TRBV30|TRBD1|TRBJ1-2
CAWTHSGTGHGYGYTF
TGTGCCTGGACCCATTCCGGGACAGGACATGGCTATGGCTACACCTTC
>15|NA|TRBV11-2|NA|TRBJ2-2
CASSSISGNTGELFF
TGTGCCAGCAGCTCCATTAGCGGGAACACCGGGGAGCTGTTTTTT
>15|NA|TRBV18|NA|TRBJ2-7
CASSPRGRNTYEQYF
TGTGCCAGCTCACCGAGGGGCAGAAACACCTACGAGCAGTACTTC
>16|NA|TRBV12-3/TRBV12-4|NA|TRBJ2-1
CASRPRTASSGNEQFF
TGTGCCAGCAGACCCCGGACAGCGTCATCAGGCAATGAGCAGTTCTTC
>13|NA|TRBV7-9|NA|TRBJ1-2
CASSPQGWDGYTF
TGTGCCAGCAGCCCACAGGGCTGGGATGGCTACACCTTC
>15|few|TRBV3-1|TRBD2|TRBJ2-7
CASSQRSRELYEQYF
TGTGCCAGCAGCCAACGGTCGCGGGAGTTGTACGAGCAGTACTTC
>13|few|TRBV28|NA|TRBJ2-7
CASRPPLKSEQYF
TGTGCCAGCAGACCACCCCTAAAGTCCGAGCAGTACTTC
>13|NA|TRBV28|NA|TRBJ1-2
CASGAGEPYGYTF
TGTGCCAGCGGGGCTGGCGAGCCGTATGGCTACACCTTC
>13|NA|TRBV6-5|NA|TRBJ1-5
CASSGAPDQPQHF
TGTGCCAGCAGTGGAGCCCCAGATCAGCCCCAGCATTTT
>14|few|TRBV4-1|TRBD2|TRBJ2-7
CASRSGSGSVKQYF
TGCGCCAGCCGGAGCGGTAGCGGGTCTGTGAAGCAGTACTTC